This T cell receptor (beta chain) was captured in a study of OX40 agonist ivuxolimab in advanced cancers. Background on the study: The study treated patients with ivuxolimab, an agonistic anti-OX40 (CD134) antibody. Whole-study findings and limits: Relatively little clonal expansion, among the lowest observed, appeared in partial responders at 0.1-3.0 mg/kg. The study observed clonal expansion of CD4+ and CD8+ blood T cells by week 6 at 0.1 to 3.0 mg/kg. Part of the nonresponder group also had normalized T-cell clonal expansion that was low.

The CDR3 consists of 14 residues. CDR1 and CDR2 from the germline V gene are SGHAT and FQNNGV. V lost 3 bases, J lost 2 bases, and 11 bases lay in between. A word on this clone: Antigen specificity is unknown.

The data were produced by immunoSEQ multiplex PCR, yet TCRdb's version contains in-frame clones alone and is incomplete. The sample lists approximately 31,000 clones; around 83% were seen once. Here the sequenced sample was CD4+ or CD8+ T cells sorted from blood, taken in a trial of the OX40 agonist ivuxolimab. The chain combines TRBV11-2 with TRBJ2-7, with D unresolved. This receptor was taken from an adult with an advanced solid tumor such as melanoma, head and neck, liver or kidney cancer. CDR3 coding DNA: TGTGCCAGCAGCTTGGAAAGGGTCGCCTACGAGCAGTACTTC. It encodes CASSLERVAYEQYF.